The next 9 T cell receptor beta chains were all read from a single sample in a study of Tregs in tolerant kidney transplant recipients. The nonmyeloablative bone marrow transplants came from related graft donors, with transient mixed chimerism. The assay was immunoSEQ multiplex PCR, and TCRdb's table has in-frame clones only and misses some. The table has 81,000 or so clones, about 91% seen once. Sequences were derived from CD4+ T cells from blood (PBMCs), sampled 24 months after the transplant. The receptors here all came from a human patient who received a combined kidney and bone marrow transplant. A share of the T cells may be of graft donor origin.

This clone is a singleton in its sample. This rearrangement joins TRBV10-3 to TRBJ1-1, with D possibly being TRBD1 (5 bases). CDR3 length: 14 amino acids. Trimming left V 4 bases short and J 5 bases short, with 14 bases between. Looked up from germline, CDR1 is ENHRY and CDR2 is SYGVKD. Written as DNA, the CDR3 is TGTGCCATCAGTGCCCCAGGGAGGGGAACTGAAGCTTTCTTT. As protein: CAISAPGRGTEAFF.

This sequence joins TRBV2 and TRBJ2-6, with 9 bases lining up with TRBD1. Germline V gene lookup returns CDR1 SNHLY and CDR2 FYNNEI. This CDR3 contains 15 residues. V shed 6 bases and J 2 bases; nucleotides not matched to a gene: 2. CDR3 residues: CASRGQGAGANVLTF. In DNA, the CDR3 is TGTGCCAGCAGGGGACAGGGCGCTGGGGCCAACGTCCTGACTTTC.

This rearrangement joins TRBV7-3 to TRBJ1-6; D is undetermined. The CDR3 contains 13 residues. V was cut by 1 base and J by 8 bases, with 6 bases left in between. Germline CDR1 reads SGHTA; CDR2 reads FQGTGA. CDR3 nucleotide sequence: TGTGCCAGCAGCTTAAGCCGAGATTCACCCCTCCACTTT. It translates to CASSLSRDSPLHF.

The genes are TRBV11-3 and TRBJ1-2, with no clear D. The CDR3 spans 15 residues. Germline CDR1 and CDR2: SGHNT and YENEEA. The V end lost 4 bases, the J end lost 4 bases, and 16 bases lay between the germline ends. CDR3 residues: CASSSGGRGFYGYTF. CDR3 DNA: TGTGCCAGCAGCTCGGGCGGCCGAGGGTTCTATGGCTACACCTTC.

The sample holds one count of this clone. The chain links TRBV14 to TRBJ2-3; 7 bases agree with TRBD2. The CDR3 totals 18 residues. Per germline, CDR1 SGHDN and CDR2 FVKESK. The trim removed 4 bases at V and 4 bases at J, leaving 17 bases unmatched. The CDR3 here is CASSRRTSRPSTADTQYF. The CDR3 DNA follows: TGTGCCAGCAGCCGTAGGACTAGTCGCCCCAGCACAGCAGATACGCAGTATTTT.

The chain employs TRBV27 and TRBJ2-3; D perhaps matches TRBD2 (6 bases). The CDR3 runs to 15 residues. Germline loops: CDR1 MNHEY, CDR2 SMNVEV (reference sequence). V shed 4 bases and J shed 4 bases, with 15 bases lying between them. CDR3 loop: CASSSDGTSADTQYF. In DNA, the CDR3 is TGTGCCAGCAGTTCAGACGGGACTTCAGCAGATACGCAGTATTTT.

In this sample, this clone turned up once. The chain employs TRBV4-1 and TRBJ2-1, with TRBD2 matching over 12 bases. Germline trimming cut 6 bases from V and 5 bases from J; bases unmatched to any gene: 5. Germline V gene sequence: CDR1 MGHRA, CDR2 YSYEKL. The CDR3 runs to 15 residues. The CDR3 is CASRPGLAGNNEQFF. As DNA, the CDR3 is TGCGCCAGCAGGCCCGGACTAGCGGGGAACAATGAGCAGTTCTTC.

This chain connects TRBV18 to TRBJ2-5, with TRBD2 matching 10 bases. Germline CDR1 reads KGHSH; CDR2 reads LQKENI. CDR3 length: 15 residues. Trimming removed 6 bases from V and 1 base from J; junction bases left unmatched: 5. The CDR3 coding sequence is TGTGCCAGCTCCCCTAGCGGGAGTCCCCAAGAGACCCAGTACTTC. Protein product: CASSPSGSPQETQYF.

This clone was picked up one time. This sequence joins TRBV27 and TRBJ1-2, with D perhaps TRBD1 (6 bases). The CDR3 spans 13 residues. Trimming left V 3 bases short and J 5 bases short, with 10 bases between. Per germline, CDR1 MNHEY and CDR2 SMNVEV (reference sequence). The CDR3 DNA sequence: TGTGCCAGCAGTTTTGGGACACGATATGGCTACACCTTC. Translation: CASSFGTRYGYTF.